The clone carrying this TCR beta chain was detected only once. Generated by immunoSEQ multiplex PCR, the TCRdb table keeps only in-frame clones and is missing some. Of about 46,000 clones listed, around 90% are singletons. Germline-derived CDR1 and CDR2 are LGHDT and YNNKEL (reference sequence). The CDR3 is made up of 15 amino acids. Deletions cut 4 bases from V and 0 bases from J, with 13 bases between. The data are from a study of T cell responses to AZD1222 COVID-19 vaccine. The sequenced sample was peripheral blood, obtained 28 days after the second AZD1222 dose. This sequence originates from an adult who received the AZD1222 COVID-19 vaccine. The chain couples TRBV3-1 (or the pseudogene TRBV3-2) to TRBJ2-7; tentatively, D is TRBD1 or TRBD2 (5 bases each). The CDR3 sequence is CASSLGPVDSYEQYF. CDR3 bases: TGTGCCAGCAGCCTGGGACCGGTAGACTCCTACGAGCAGTACTTC.